Detailed here is one T cell receptor (beta chain). CDR3 length equals 15 residues. Germline-derived CDR1 and CDR2 are SGHRS and YFSETQ. The data were obtained in a study of T cells expressing NK-cell markers. Study-level background: Each TCR beta repertoire originated in sorted T cells that were CD3+CD56+NKG2C+, CD3+CD56+NKG2C- or CD3+CD56-NKG2C+.

TCR beta libraries carry UMIs added by 5'RACE template switching. TCRdb reprocessed the 5' RACE reads, keeping one entry per CDR3 protein, no DNA. The sample data list 350,000 to 400,000 distinct CDR3 sequences. Sequencing was performed on blood T cells: a sorted CD56 or NKG2C T cell subset, CD4+ or CD8+ T cells, or bulk PBMC T cells (not recorded which). This TCR came from a woman aged 50 to 60 in good health. This sequence joins TRBV5-1 and TRBJ2-1; TCRdb picks TRBD1, but there is no DNA to check that call. The CDR3 reads CASTSPGTGTNEQFF.